This record concerns one TCR beta chain sequence. The length of the CDR3 is 15 residues. Germline loops: CDR1 MNHEY, CDR2 SVGEGT. V was pared by 4 bases and J by 5 bases, with 7 bases of the junction left unmatched. Study members were between about 18 and 95 years old and lived in around 24 US regions. Participant reports of clinical history set cohort assignment. Profiled with immunoSEQ multiplex PCR; TCRdb holds only in-frame clones, not every one. The sample has some 180,000 clones, roughly 80% seen once. This entry belongs to a study of blood T cell repertoires in COVID-19. About the research overall: Whether acute or convalescent, the COVID-19 samples came from the United States, Italy and Spain.

The genes are TRBV6-2 or TRBV6-3 and TRBJ2-1; TRBD2 agrees at 8 bases. The material sequenced was PBMCs or T cells enriched from blood (not recorded which). This sequence was found in an older woman with acute COVID-19. In DNA form, the CDR3 reads TGTGCCAGCAGTTTAGCGGGGATGGTCCACAATGAGCAGTTCTTC. Translating gives CASSLAGMVHNEQFF.